Described below is a single T cell receptor (beta chain) sequence and its context. This clone has ten or more counts. The clone's antigen remains unknown. Per-nucleotide qualities are absent, and no much larger clonotype sits a single base away. This specimen comes from a study of cytotoxic CD8 clonotypes in ibrutinib-treated CLL (dated by TCRdb to about 2021). Background for the entire study: The cohort included roughly 15 treatment-naive and about a dozen relapsed/refractory patients; some 18 were IGHV unmutated. Partial responses were observed in about 24 patients and complete responses in 2; after a median follow-up of around 64 months, remission was maintained in around 14 patients and progression was observed in some 12. Response samples were obtained after a median of roughly eleven months of treatment, with a range of roughly 6 to 40 months. Samples averaged about 260,000 productive templates and roughly 86,000 productive rearrangements. Of the 85 to 95 participants in the trial, roughly 26 had longitudinal samples available. Cryopreserved peripheral blood mononuclear cells were collected before treatment, at response, and at either disease progression or sustained remission. Every sample from remission and from progressive disease was obtained while the patients were still on ibrutinib. The research as a whole found: Sampling times were not matched between sustained-remission and progressing patients, and lymph node repertoires were not studied. Public clonotypes were found to be uncommon and were observed to contract or remain stable during treatment; the increase in clonality was shown to reflect expansion of private clonotypes at ibrutinib response. An increase in clonality was observed at ibrutinib response, with clonality remaining stable during sustained remission and falling back toward baseline at progression. Baseline clonality was found to be higher than that of age-matched healthy donors and was strongly correlated with circulating CD8+ T-cell counts.

The CDR1 and CDR2 encoded by the germline V gene are SGHRS and YFSETQ. Counted from cysteine to phenylalanine, this CDR3 has 15 amino acids. This entry keeps only the CDR3 DNA: 45 bases, framed from base 1. V drops 0 bases and J drops 1 base, leaving 8 bases in between. Read against the paper, the sample's time point label means: 12 months on ibrutinib. Approximately 2 micrograms of genomic DNA were extracted from cryopreserved PBMCs for TCR beta library preparation. High-throughput TCR beta sequencing was performed on longitudinal blood samples from CLL patients receiving ibrutinib monotherapy. The patients were enrolled in a single-center, open-label phase 2 trial of ibrutinib monotherapy. The goal of deep resolution MiSeq sequencing was a depth between 1 in 1 million and 1 in 200,000 T cells, and coverage averaged 10x per clonotype. TCR beta libraries were generated with the immunoSEQ hsTCRB Kit. The source study handled its data this way. The data were analyzed with ImmunoSEQ Analyzer and ImmunoSEQ Data Assistant, and V, D and J gene assignments followed IMGT definitions. Clonality, which ranges from 0 to 1, was calculated by subtracting the normalized Shannon entropy of productive rearrangement frequencies from one. Only overrepresented clonotypes making up at least 0.05% of the repertoire of each patient were included in the public clonotype analysis. Repertoires from about a dozen age-matched healthy donors in immuneACCESS were used as clonality controls. TCRdb provides this immuneACCESS table in a form limited to in-frame rearrangements. Some clones are lacking; in checked studies, under half of them reflect an unresolved V gene, and why the rest are absent is not known. V, J and clone size derive from that table, while D and trimming were established from the DNA sequence. The sample table records approximately 84,000 clones; more than 75% of these occur just once. Jointly, the top ten make up more than 4.5% of the sample.

The input for sequencing was PBMCs, taken after 12 months of ibrutinib treatment. This chain joins TRBV5-1 to TRBJ2-1, with the D call perhaps TRBD1 or TRBD2, as 5 bases match in each case. This TCR was recovered from a human donor with chronic lymphocytic leukemia. The DNA is TGCGCCAGCAGCTTGGAAGGGGAGTCCTACAATGAGCAGTTCTTC. Translated, it gives CASSLEGESYNEQFF.